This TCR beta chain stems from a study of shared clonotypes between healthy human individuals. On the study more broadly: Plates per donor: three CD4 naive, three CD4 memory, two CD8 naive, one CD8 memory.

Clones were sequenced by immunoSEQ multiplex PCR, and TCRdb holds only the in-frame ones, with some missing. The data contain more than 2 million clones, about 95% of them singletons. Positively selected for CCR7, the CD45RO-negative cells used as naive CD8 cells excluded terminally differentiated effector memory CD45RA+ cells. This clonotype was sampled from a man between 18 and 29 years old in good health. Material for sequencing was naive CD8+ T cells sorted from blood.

DNA of the CDR3: TGCGCCAGCAGCGTTCCCTGGACAGCTAATTCACCCCTCCACTTT. Protein product: CASSVPWTANSPLHF. The V and J genes are TRBV4-1 and TRBJ1-6, with a possible D match to TRBD1 (6 bases). The length of the CDR3 is 15 residues. V was clipped by 5 bases and J by 6 bases, with 14 bases between them. Germline CDR1 and CDR2: MGHRA and YSYEKL.